This T cell receptor beta chain was recorded in a study of blood T cell repertoires in COVID-19. Study-wide context: The United States, Italy and Spain were the sources of the acute and convalescent COVID-19 samples.

Germline-derived CDR1 and CDR2 are GTSNPN and SVGIG (reference sequence). V was pared by 1 base and J by 5 bases, with 17 bases between. There are 15 residues in the CDR3. The protocol was immunoSEQ multiplex PCR, while the TCRdb copy is restricted to in-frame clones and leaves out a portion. Of about 92,000 clones in the sample, around 85% were seen once. The TCR comes from a human donor in a cohort sampled during active COVID-19. The specimen was peripheral blood. J is TRBJ2-5 and V is TRBV30; D possibly corresponds to TRBD2 (5 bases). The CDR3 DNA sequence: TGTGCCTGGAGTGGCGGCCCTAGCTGGGCCGAGACCCAGTACTTC. As protein: CAWSGGPSWAETQYF.